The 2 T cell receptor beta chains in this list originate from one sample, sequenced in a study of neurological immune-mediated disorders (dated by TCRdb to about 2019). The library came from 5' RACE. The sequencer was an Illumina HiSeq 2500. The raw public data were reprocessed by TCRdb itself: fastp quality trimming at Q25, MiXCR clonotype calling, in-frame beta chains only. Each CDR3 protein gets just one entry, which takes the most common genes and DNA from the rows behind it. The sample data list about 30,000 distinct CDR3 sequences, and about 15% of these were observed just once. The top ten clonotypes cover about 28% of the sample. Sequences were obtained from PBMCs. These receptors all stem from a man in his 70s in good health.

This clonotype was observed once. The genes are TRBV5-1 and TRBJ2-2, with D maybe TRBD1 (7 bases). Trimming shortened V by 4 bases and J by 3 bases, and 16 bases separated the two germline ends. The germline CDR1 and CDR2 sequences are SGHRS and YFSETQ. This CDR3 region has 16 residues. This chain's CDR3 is CASSGGTVQDTGELFF. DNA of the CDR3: TGCGCCAGCAGCGGGGGGACAGTCCAAGACACCGGGGAGCTGTTTTTT.

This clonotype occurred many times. The CDR3 DNA reads as TGTGCCAGCTCACCCTCTGCGATGAGTCAACTGGGGTTCTTC. Translated, it gives CASSPSAMSQLGFF. The rearrangement joins TRBV18 to TRBJ2-1; D remains ambiguous. The CDR3 is 14 residues long. Trimming pared 3 bases from V and 15 bases from J, leaving 21 bases between. Germline assignment: CDR1 KGHSH and CDR2 LQKENI. Using reference TRBV18 and TRBJ2-1 for the parts outside the CDR3, the full variable domain is NAGVMQNPRHLVRRRGQEARLRCSPMKGHSHVYWYRQLPEEGLKFMVYLQKENIIDESGMPKERFSAEFPKEGPSILRIQQVVRGDSAAYFCASSPSAMSQLGFFGPGTRLTVL.